One sample yielded the 28 T cell receptor beta chains listed below, sequenced in a study of shared clonotypes between healthy human individuals. Measured with immunoSEQ multiplex PCR; TCRdb has only the in-frame clones, and not every one. The sample lists some 530,000 clones, over 70% occurring once. The sequenced sample consisted of PBMCs. These receptors were obtained from a woman aged 35 to 49 in good health. Some clones in this sample may be carry-over from other donors' samples.

This clone was counted once. DNA for the CDR3: TGTGCCAGCAGAGGGGATGGCTACACCTTC. Protein: CASRGDGYTF. This chain connects TRBV2 to TRBJ1-2, with D perhaps TRBD1 (5 bases). Germline-derived CDR1 and CDR2 are SNHLY and FYNNEI. The CDR3 totals 10 residues. V was cut by 6 bases and J by 6 bases, with 5 bases left in between.

This sequence joins TRBV7-2 and TRBJ2-2, with D tentatively TRBD1 or TRBD2 (7 bases each). V lost 5 bases to trimming and J lost 0 bases, with 13 bases between them. The CDR3 loop spans 16 amino acids. Germline V gives CDR1 SGHTA, CDR2 FQGNSA. CDR3 amino acids: CASSPGGGANTGELFF. In nucleotides, the CDR3 is TGTGCCAGCAGCCCAGGGGGGGGTGCGAACACCGGGGAGCTGTTTTTT.

This rearrangement joins TRBV6-5 to TRBJ2-7, with 11 positions matching TRBD1. Looked up from germline, CDR1 is MNHEY and CDR2 is SVGAGI. This CDR3 contains 15 residues. V trimming: 2 bases; J trimming: 3 bases; junction bases outside the gene matches: 3. The CDR3 protein is CASSYGTGGYYEQYF. CDR3 coding DNA: TGTGCCAGCAGTTACGGGACAGGGGGTTACTACGAGCAGTACTTC.

The V call is TRBV13, the J call TRBJ2-1; D uncertain. CDR3 length equals 16 residues. Germline CDR1 reads PRHDT; CDR2 reads FYEKMQ (reference sequence). V was pared by 5 bases and J by 2 bases, with 16 bases between. The CDR3 is CASSPVGALPYNEQFF. The CDR3 DNA reads as TGTGCCAGCAGCCCTGTGGGCGCGCTCCCCTACAATGAGCAGTTCTTC.

This chain uses TRBV11-3 with TRBJ2-7, with 8 bases aligning to TRBD2. The V gene end was trimmed by 4 bases and the J gene end by 1 base; junction bases not matched to a gene: 6. Germline V gene data show CDR1 as SGHNT and CDR2 as YENEEA. This CDR3 is built from 15 residues. CDR3 residues: CASSSTSGSSYEQYF. CDR3 in DNA: TGTGCCAGCAGCTCCACTAGCGGTAGTTCCTACGAGCAGTACTTC.

The gene calls are TRBV27 and TRBJ1-2, with unresolved D. V lost 5 bases, J lost 4 bases, and 11 bases lay in between. Germline CDR1 reads MNHEY; CDR2 reads SMNVEV (reference sequence). CDR3 length: 13 amino acids. CDR3 region: CASSPKDRYGYTF. DNA of the CDR3: TGTGCCAGCAGTCCCAAGGACCGCTATGGCTACACCTTC.

There are a few counts of this clone. The rearrangement uses TRBV14 and TRBJ2-7; tentatively, D is TRBD1 or TRBD2 (5 bases each). Germline V gives CDR1 SGHDN, CDR2 FVKESK. The V end was cut by 5 bases, the J end by 0 bases, with 14 bases between. The CDR3 has 15 residues. The CDR3 bases are TGTGCCAGCAGCTTAGGGGACGGGGCCTCCTACGAGCAGTACTTC. Translating gives CASSLGDGASYEQYF.

V gene TRBV7-6 combines with J gene TRBJ2-7; D may match TRBD1 or TRBD2 (5 bases each). This CDR3 contains 14 residues. CDR1 and CDR2 from the germline V gene are SGHVS and FNYEAQ. The V gene lost 5 bases and the J gene lost 0 bases, with 11 bases spanning the gap. The CDR3: CASSPGTDSYEQYF. The CDR3 bases are TGTGCCAGCAGCCCTGGGACGGACTCCTACGAGCAGTACTTC.

J is TRBJ1-1 and V is TRBV9, with D perhaps matching TRBD1 (6 bases). The length of the CDR3 is 14 residues. V lost 3 bases, J lost 4 bases, and 13 bases lay in between. Germline V gene data show CDR1 as SGDLS and CDR2 as YYNGEE. The CDR3 DNA reads as TGTGCCAGCAGCGCTCTACAGGGCGCCACTGAAGCTTTCTTT. This translates into CASSALQGATEAFF.

This clone was seen ten or more times. The CDR3 DNA follows: TGTGCCAGCAGTGAAGGGGGCTCCTACGAGCAGTACTTC. It is translated as CASSEGGSYEQYF. The J gene is TRBJ2-7, the V gene TRBV6-1; D call uncertain. Trimming removed 1 base at V and 0 bases at J, with 4 bases between. This CDR3 has 13 residues. The germline CDR1 and CDR2 sequences are MNHNS and SASEGT.

The chain employs TRBV2 and TRBJ1-1; D is unclear. The V and J ends lost 4 bases and 5 bases respectively, with 11 bases between them. The germline gives CDR1 SNHLY, CDR2 FYNNEI. The CDR3 totals 13 residues. CDR3 nucleotides: TGTGCCAGCAGTGCTGGGATCAGTACTGAAGCTTTCTTT. As protein: CASSAGISTEAFF.

This chain uses TRBV10-3 with TRBJ1-5; the D is unclear. Per germline, CDR1 ENHRY and CDR2 SYGVKD. V lost 3 bases, J lost 4 bases, and 7 bases lay in between. This CDR3 is built from 13 residues. The CDR3 nucleotides read TGTGCCATCAGTGACAGCCCTAATCAGCCCCAGCATTTT. It codes for CAISDSPNQPQHF.

The chain joins TRBV7-8 to TRBJ1-1; D call uncertain. Germline-derived CDR1 and CDR2 are SGHVS and FQNEAQ. Trimming shortened V by 5 bases and J by 8 bases, and 18 bases separated the two germline ends. The CDR3 consists of 14 residues. The CDR3 region has the DNA TGTGCCAGCAGCCCCGGACTTCAGACTGCAGAAGCTTTCTTT. This translates into CASSPGLQTAEAFF.

This clone was observed many times. Distinct nucleotide sequences in the sample also encode this CDR3. CDR3: CASTRGTANTEAFF. The CDR3 DNA is TGTGCCAGCACTCGAGGCACCGCGAACACTGAAGCTTTCTTT. V gene TRBV7-8 combines with J gene TRBJ1-1; D is unclear. The ends were cut back, 7 bases at V and 1 base at J, with 13 bases in the middle. Per the germline V gene, CDR1 is SGHVS and CDR2 is FQNEAQ. This CDR3 is 14 amino acids long.

As for this clone: A far larger clone is one base from this, pointing to a likely read error. It is unclear where the CDR3 begins or ends on the DNA, so no DNA is shown, and the CDR3 is as TCRdb lists it. This sample also contains other DNA sequences that code for the same CDR3. The rearrangement joins TRBV29-1 to TRBJ1-1; the table's D call of TRBD1 was not tested on the DNA. The CDR3 length is 13 residues, termini included. The germline V gene has CDR1 SQVTM and CDR2 ANQGSEA. CDR3 residues: CSVAQGSGTEALF.

A remark on this clone: A single base is all that separates this from a far larger clone, so a read error is likely. V usage is TRBV28 and J usage is TRBJ2-6; tentatively, D is TRBD1 (8 bases). The length of the CDR3 is 16 residues. Germline CDR1 is MDHEN and CDR2 is SYDVKM. CDR3 in DNA: TGTGCCACCTCACAGGGGGGGATCTCTGGGGCCAGCGTCCTGACTTTC. This gives the protein CATSQGGISGASVLTF. Looking up the rest from reference TRBV28 and TRBJ2-6 gives the full variable domain: DVKVTQSSRYLVKRTGEKVFLECVQDMDHENMFWYRQDPGLGLRLIYFSYDVKMKEKGDIPEGYSVSREKKERFSLILESASTNQTSMYLCATSQGGISGASVLTFGAGSRLTVL.

The count of this clone is one. This likely stems from a read error, as it lies one base from a far larger clone. Other DNA sequences in the sample encode the same CDR3. The chain carries TRBV11-2 and TRBJ1-1; D ambiguous. This CDR3 is built from 13 residues. Trimming removed 1 base from V and 1 base from J, with 4 bases in between. CDR1 and CDR2 from the germline V gene are SGHAT and FQNNGV. Here the CDR3 DNA reads TGTGCCAGCAGCTTAGTTGGGAACACTGAAGCTTTCTTT. It is translated as CASSLVGNTEAFF. The full variable domain, completed using reference TRBV11-2 and TRBJ1-1, is EAGVAQSPRYKIIEKRQSVAFWCNPISGHATLYWYQQILGQGPKLLIQFQNNGVVDDSQLPKDRFSAERLKGVDSTLKIQPAKLEDSAVYLCASSLVGNTEAFFGQGTRLTVV.

The gene calls are TRBV27 and TRBJ2-5; D perhaps matches TRBD1 (5 bases). The germline V gene encodes CDR1 MNHEY and CDR2 SMNVEV (reference sequence). CDR3 length: 13 amino acids. Trimming pared 3 bases from V and 9 bases from J, leaving 14 bases between. Here the CDR3 reads CASSFRVMASQYF. The CDR3 coding sequence is TGTGCCAGCAGTTTCAGGGTGATGGCCTCCCAGTACTTC.

The gene calls are TRBV6-1 and TRBJ2-3, with TRBD2 matching over 7 bases. V shed 6 bases, J shed 0 bases, and the junction held 6 bases outside the gene matches. CDR3 length equals 15 residues. Germline CDR1 MNHNS, CDR2 SASEGT. Here the CDR3 reads CASRGLAESTDTQYF. CDR3 nucleotide sequence: TGTGCCAGCAGGGGTCTAGCGGAAAGCACAGATACGCAGTATTTT.

The V and J genes are TRBV5-5 and TRBJ2-7; D is undetermined. The CDR3 consists of 13 residues. The V end lost 1 base, the J end lost 2 bases, and 7 bases lay between the germline ends. CDR1 is SGHKS and CDR2 is YYEKEE in the germline V gene (reference sequence). The CDR3 here is CASSLLLTYEQYF. CDR3 nucleotide sequence: TGTGCCAGCAGCTTGCTTCTCACCTACGAGCAGTACTTC. Filled out from reference TRBV5-5 and TRBJ2-7, the complete variable domain reads DAGVTQSPTHLIKTRGQQVTLRCSPISGHKSVSWYQQVLGQGPQFIFQYYEKEERGRGNFPDRFSARQFPNYSSELNVNALLLGDSALYLCASSLLLTYEQYFGPGTRLTVT.

The chain joins TRBV6-1 to TRBJ2-7; D might be TRBD2 (6 bases). The germline V gene has CDR1 MNHNS and CDR2 SASEGT. This CDR3 spans 13 amino acids. V was pared by 3 bases and J by 6 bases, with 12 bases between. The CDR3 DNA sequence: TGTGCCAGCAGTGAGGGGGGAAATGGCGAGCAGTACTTC. Encoded protein: CASSEGGNGEQYF.

This clone was recorded a few times. Just one base apart from a much larger clone, this may be a read error. The J gene is TRBJ1-2, the V gene TRBV14; D is ambiguous. Germline V gene data show CDR1 as SGHDN and CDR2 as FVKESK. This CDR3 contains 13 residues. V shed 1 base and J shed 2 bases, with 5 bases lying between them. The CDR3 loop reads CASSQGVNYGYTF. The CDR3 DNA reads as TGTGCCAGCAGCCAAGGGGTCAACTATGGCTACACCTTC.

The chain couples TRBV6-1 to TRBJ2-2; D could derive from TRBD1 or TRBD2 (6 bases each). The V gene lost 7 bases and the J gene lost 4 bases, with 13 bases spanning the gap. Germline V CDR1 and CDR2: MNHNS, SASEGT. The CDR3 length is 14 residues. CDR3 amino acids: CASTVGGTTGELFF. DNA for the CDR3: TGTGCCAGCACAGTCGGGGGCACCACCGGGGAGCTGTTTTTT.

V and J are TRBV7-8 and TRBJ2-7, with no clear D. Germline lookup yields CDR1 SGHVS and CDR2 FQNEAQ. The V end lost 1 base, the J end lost 4 bases, and 14 bases lay between the germline ends. This CDR3 spans 15 amino acids. The CDR3 DNA reads TGTGCCAGCAGCTTAGTCGGTCGGAGTGGGTACGAGCAGTACTTC. Translating gives CASSLVGRSGYEQYF.

As regards this clone: This likely traces to a read error, being one base from a far larger clone. J is TRBJ2-6 and V is TRBV19; tentative D call: TRBD1 (6 bases). Trimming took off 3 bases at V and 0 bases at J, with 12 bases between the two ends. From germline, CDR1 is LNHDA and CDR2 SQIVND (reference sequence). This CDR3 has 17 residues. DNA for the CDR3: TGTGCCAGTAGTATTCCTGGACAGACCTCTGGGGCCAACGTCCTGACTTTC. Translating gives CASSIPGQTSGANVLTF.

On this clone: A single base is all that separates this from a far larger clone, so a read error is likely. This sample includes further DNA sequences coding for the same CDR3. The V gene is TRBV29-1, the J gene TRBJ2-1; no firm D call. This CDR3 is built from 14 residues. Germline V gives CDR1 SQVTM, CDR2 ANQGSEA. Trimming left V 5 bases short and J 4 bases short, with 15 bases between. The CDR3 DNA is TGCAGCGTTCGAGGAGCTGGAGAGTACAATGAGCAGTTCTTC. Translated, it gives CSVRGAGEYNEQFF.

The chain recombines TRBV27 with TRBJ2-7, with D perhaps being TRBD1 or TRBD2 (5 bases each). The V and J ends lost 5 bases and 3 bases respectively, with 29 bases between them. Germline V gene data show CDR1 as MNHEY and CDR2 as SMNVEV (reference sequence). This CDR3 has 19 amino acids. In nucleotides, the CDR3 is TGTGCCAGCAGTCCGACCCTGGGACGGGCACGGAGGTCCCTCTACGAGCAGTACTTC. Its translation is CASSPTLGRARRSLYEQYF.

For this clone: Since a far larger clone is one base different, this is likely a read error. The missing conserved phenylalanine or tryptophan at the end of this CDR3 makes a read error likely. This rearrangement joins TRBV27 to TRBJ2-7; 9 bases map to TRBD1. The CDR3 runs 14 residues. J was trimmed by 5 bases and V by 5 bases; bases with no gene match: 7. CDR1 and CDR2 from the germline V gene are MNHEY and SMNVEV (reference sequence). The CDR3 nucleotides read TGTGCCAGCAGTGTAACAGGGGGCTTAGACGAGCAGTACCTC. The encoded protein is CASSVTGGLDEQYL.